This T cell receptor beta chain originates from a study of shared clonotypes between healthy human individuals. Study in general: There were three CD4 naive, three CD4 memory, two CD8 naive and one CD8 memory plates per donor.

Terminally differentiated effector memory CD45RA+ cells were left out of the naive CD8 fraction, which was CD45RO-negative and positively selected for CCR7. As to this clone: The antigen is unknown.

The DNA input per sorted-subset replicate PCR was around 200 ng, corresponding to around 30,000 T cell genomes. Generated by immunoSEQ multiplex PCR, the TCRdb table keeps only in-frame clones and is missing some. The data contain around 1,900,000 clones, 93% of them seen just once; the ten biggest clones take up around 1.7%. Whole-study findings and limits: It was observed that approximately 5% of naive CD4 clonotypes were shared across several donors.

Source material: naive CD8+ T cells from PBMCs. This clonotype originated in a man aged 18 to 30 in good health. Some clones in this sample may be carry-over from other donors' samples.

The CDR3, as DNA: TGTGCCAGCAGCTTCTTGGATTGGCCCTACGAGCAGTACTTC. It encodes CASSFLDWPYEQYF. V usage is TRBV7-9 and J usage is TRBJ2-7; D is undetermined. V lost 3 bases and J 2 bases, leaving 11 bases between the germline ends. CDR3 size: 14 residues. Per the germline V gene, CDR1 is SEHNR and CDR2 is FQNEAQ (reference sequence). Together with reference TRBV7-9 and TRBJ2-7, the CDR3 gives the full variable domain: DTGVSQNPRHKITKRGQNVTFRCDPISEHNRLYWYRQTLGQGPEFLTYFQNEAQLEKSRLLSDRFSAERPKGSFSTLEIQRTEQGDSAMYLCASSFLDWPYEQYFGPGTRLTVT.